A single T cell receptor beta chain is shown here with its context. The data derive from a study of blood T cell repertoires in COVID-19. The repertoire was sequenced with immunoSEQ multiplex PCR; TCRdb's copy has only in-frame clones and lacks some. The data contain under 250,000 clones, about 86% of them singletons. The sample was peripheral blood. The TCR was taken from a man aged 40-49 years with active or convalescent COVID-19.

CDR3 region: CASSSTTSYTGELFF. As DNA, the CDR3 is TGTGCCAGCAGCTCCACGACTAGCTACACCGGGGAGCTGTTTTTT. This chain uses TRBV7-2 with TRBJ2-2, with 7 bases aligning to TRBD2. Germline CDR1 is SGHTA and CDR2 is FQGNSA. With 4 bases clipped from V and 3 bases from J, the junction kept 5 bases outside the gene matches. CDR3 length: 15 residues.